Listed below are T cell receptor beta chains from one sample, sequenced in a study of cytomegalovirus exposure and HLA in healthy donors. TCRdb's copy holds only in-frame clones and misses some; the assay was immunoSEQ multiplex PCR. Seen here are under 300,000 clones, approximately 82% observed once, and the top ten hold 7% to 9%. Material: PBMCs. These receptors all stem from a woman aged 55-70 years in good health and CMV-seropositive. CDR3s include the opening cysteine and the closing phenylalanine or tryptophan. The D gene is left open where the match is weak. The size field is filled for only some rows; it gives once, few, many or a size class.

J gene: TRBJ2-2; D gene: TRBD1; V gene: TRBV5-1; clone size: .; CDR3 DNA: TGCGCCAGCAGCTTCGAGGGGGCTACCGGGGAGCTGTTTTTT; CDR3 protein: CASSFEGATGELFF
J gene: TRBJ2-3; D gene: .; V gene: TRBV6-5; clone size: .; CDR3 DNA: TGTGCCAGCAGCCCCTTCGCGGAAAACACAGATACGCAGTATTTT; CDR3 protein: CASSPFAENTDTQYF
J gene: TRBJ1-1; D gene: .; V gene: TRBV6-1; clone size: .; CDR3 DNA: TGTGCCAGCAGTGAAGTGAACAGTGCGAACACTGAAGCTTTCTTT; CDR3 protein: CASSEVNSANTEAFF
J gene: TRBJ1-1; D gene: .; V gene: TRBV28; clone size: .; CDR3 DNA: TGTGCCAGCTCCCCTACGACTCGGGGGGCGGTTGACACTGAAGCTTTCTTT; CDR3 protein: CASSPTTRGAVDTEAFF
J gene: TRBJ1-2; D gene: .; V gene: TRBV10-3; clone size: .; CDR3 DNA: TGTGCCATCAGTGAGAACCGGGACATGGGCTATGGCTACACCTTC; CDR3 protein: CAISENRDMGYGYTF
J gene: TRBJ2-1; D gene: TRBD1; V gene: TRBV4-1; clone size: .; CDR3 DNA: TGCGCCAGCAGCCACGGACAGGGGCCGGCCTACAATGAGCAGTTCTTC; CDR3 protein: CASSHGQGPAYNEQFF
J gene: TRBJ2-3; D gene: TRBD1; V gene: TRBV25-1; clone size: .; CDR3 DNA: TGTGCCAGCAGCCCGACAGGGGGAGGCACAGATACGCAGTATTTT; CDR3 protein: CASSPTGGGTDTQYF
J gene: TRBJ2-5; D gene: .; V gene: TRBV7-2; clone size: .; CDR3 DNA: TGTGCCAGCAGCACCCCTGGGGCAGCTAGGTACCAAGAGACCCAGTACTTC; CDR3 protein: CASSTPGAARYQETQYF
J gene: TRBJ1-2; D gene: .; V gene: TRBV12-5; clone size: .; CDR3 DNA: TGTGCTAGTGGTTTGGTACAGAATTATGGCTACACCTTC; CDR3 protein: CASGLVQNYGYTF
J gene: TRBJ1-1; D gene: .; V gene: TRBV7-9; clone size: .; CDR3 DNA: TGTGCCAGCAGCTTGGGACACCTGAACACTGAAGCTTTCTTT; CDR3 protein: CASSLGHLNTEAFF
J gene: TRBJ1-5; D gene: TRBD1; V gene: TRBV27; clone size: once; CDR3 DNA: TGTGCCAGCAGAGGGACAGCCGATGGTCAGCCCCAGCATTTT; CDR3 protein: CASRGTADGQPQHF
J gene: TRBJ2-7; D gene: .; V gene: TRBV27; clone size: .; CDR3 DNA: TGTGCCAGCACGGGAGCAGGGCTGAGGGAGCAGTACTTC; CDR3 protein: CASTGAGLREQYF
J gene: TRBJ1-5; D gene: .; V gene: TRBV7-9; clone size: .; CDR3 DNA: TGTGCCAGCGGGGGGGACGGAAATCAGCCCCAGCATTTT; CDR3 protein: CASGGDGNQPQHF
J gene: TRBJ1-2; D gene: TRBD1; V gene: TRBV19; clone size: .; CDR3 DNA: TGTGCCAGTAGTCCTTGGGACAGGGGGCGCCTGCGAGGCTACACCTTC; CDR3 protein: CASSPWDRGRLRGYTF
J gene: TRBJ2-7; D gene: TRBD1; V gene: TRBV7-8; clone size: once; CDR3 DNA: TGTGCCAGCAGCTTGTGGGACAGGTCATCCTACGAGCAGTACTTC; CDR3 protein: CASSLWDRSSYEQYF
J gene: TRBJ2-1; D gene: .; V gene: TRBV7-2; clone size: .; CDR3 DNA: TGTGCCAGCAGCTGGAGATCAGCGAGGGACTCCTACAATGAGCAGTTCTTC; CDR3 protein: CASSWRSARDSYNEQFF
J gene: TRBJ1-3; D gene: .; V gene: TRBV5-1; clone size: .; CDR3 DNA: TGCGCCAGCAGCCCCCTGACAGGACTCTCTGGAAACACCATATATTTT; CDR3 protein: CASSPLTGLSGNTIYF
J gene: TRBJ2-5; D gene: TRBD1; V gene: TRBV30; clone size: few; CDR3 DNA: TGTGCCAGACAGGGTGGACAAGAGACCCAGTACTTC; CDR3 protein: CARQGGQETQYF
J gene: TRBJ2-1; D gene: .; V gene: TRBV4-1; clone size: .; CDR3 DNA: TGCGCCAGCAGCCAAGAGACTAGAGGCGATGAGCAGTTCTTC; CDR3 protein: CASSQETRGDEQFF
J gene: TRBJ2-1; D gene: TRBD2; V gene: TRBV19; clone size: .; CDR3 DNA: TGTGCCAGTAAATTACTAGCGGGAGATACCTACAATGAGCAGTTCTTC; CDR3 protein: CASKLLAGDTYNEQFF
J gene: TRBJ2-2; D gene: TRBD2; V gene: TRBV11-3; clone size: .; CDR3 DNA: TGTGCCAGCAGCGGACGACTAGCGGGACACGGGGAGCTGTTTTTT; CDR3 protein: CASSGRLAGHGELFF
J gene: TRBJ2-7; D gene: .; V gene: TRBV19; clone size: .; CDR3 DNA: TGTGCCAGTAGTATAGTGGGCAAGCTATCCTACGAGCAGTACTTC; CDR3 protein: CASSIVGKLSYEQYF
J gene: TRBJ2-3; D gene: .; V gene: TRBV7-3; clone size: .; CDR3 DNA: TGTGCCAGCAGCGCCGGGAACACAGATACGCAGTATTTT; CDR3 protein: CASSAGNTDTQYF
J gene: TRBJ1-6; D gene: .; V gene: TRBV28; clone size: .; CDR3 DNA: TGTGCCAGCAGGAATGGACAGAGTAATTCACCCCTCCACTTT; CDR3 protein: CASRNGQSNSPLHF
J gene: TRBJ2-7; D gene: TRBD1; V gene: TRBV5-5; clone size: .; CDR3 DNA: TGTGCCAGCAGCCGGGACAGCATCTACGAGCAGTACTTC; CDR3 protein: CASSRDSIYEQYF
J gene: TRBJ2-7; D gene: .; V gene: TRBV7-7; clone size: .; CDR3 DNA: TGTGCCAGCAGCCCCGGTTCAGGGCCAACCTACGAGCAGTACTTC; CDR3 protein: CASSPGSGPTYEQYF
J gene: TRBJ1-2; D gene: TRBD1; V gene: TRBV30; clone size: .; CDR3 DNA: TGTGCCTGGAGTGCCCCCGGGACAGTCTATGGCTACACCTTC; CDR3 protein: CAWSAPGTVYGYTF
J gene: TRBJ2-2; D gene: TRBD1; V gene: TRBV27; clone size: once; CDR3 DNA: TGTGCCAGCAGCCCAGGGACAGCAATCCACACCGGGGAGCTGTTTTTT; CDR3 protein: CASSPGTAIHTGELFF
J gene: TRBJ1-5; D gene: TRBD1; V gene: TRBV29-1; clone size: .; CDR3 DNA: TGCAGCGTAGGGGGCGGCAATCAGCCCCAGCATTTT; CDR3 protein: CSVGGGNQPQHF
J gene: TRBJ1-2; D gene: TRBD1; V gene: TRBV5-6; clone size: few; CDR3 DNA: TGTGCCAGCAGCTTCCGCCGGGACAGGGGTTATGGCTACACCTTC; CDR3 protein: CASSFRRDRGYGYTF
J gene: TRBJ1-6; D gene: TRBD1; V gene: TRBV6-6; clone size: once; CDR3 DNA: TGTGCCAGCATAAGGGGACAGGGGTCACCCCTCCACTTT; CDR3 protein: CASIRGQGSPLHF
J gene: TRBJ2-4; D gene: .; V gene: TRBV19; clone size: .; CDR3 DNA: TGTGCCAGTAGTAGCGGGATTTTGGTCGGGACCAAAAACATTCAGTACTTC; CDR3 protein: CASSSGILVGTKNIQYF
J gene: TRBJ1-2; D gene: .; V gene: TRBV10-3; clone size: .; CDR3 DNA: TGTGCCATCAGTGAGTCGTCCCGGGGAAACTATGGCTACACCTTC; CDR3 protein: CAISESSRGNYGYTF
J gene: TRBJ1-2; D gene: .; V gene: TRBV2; clone size: .; CDR3 DNA: TGTGCCAGCCGCCGGGGGGCAACCGACTATGGCTACACCTTC; CDR3 protein: CASRRGATDYGYTF
J gene: TRBJ1-5; D gene: TRBD1; V gene: TRBV29-1; clone size: .; CDR3 DNA: TGCAGCGTTAGACAGGGGGCTCAGCCCCAGCATTTT; CDR3 protein: CSVRQGAQPQHF
J gene: TRBJ2-6; D gene: TRBD2; V gene: TRBV27; clone size: .; CDR3 DNA: TGTGCCAGCAGTTCAGCGGCTAGCGGGGTGCAAGGGGCCAACGTCCTGACTTTC; CDR3 protein: CASSSAASGVQGANVLTF
J gene: TRBJ2-3; D gene: TRBD2; V gene: TRBV30; clone size: once; CDR3 DNA: TGTGCCTGGGGACTAGCGGGGGGCACAGATACGCAGTATTTT; CDR3 protein: CAWGLAGGTDTQYF
J gene: TRBJ2-3; D gene: TRBD1; V gene: TRBV15; clone size: .; CDR3 DNA: TGTGCCACCAGCAGAGACCAGGGGGCGGCAGATACGCAGTATTTT; CDR3 protein: CATSRDQGAADTQYF
J gene: TRBJ1-2; D gene: .; V gene: TRBV6-1; clone size: .; CDR3 DNA: TGTGCCAGCAGTGACCGGGGGGCTCATACTAACTATGGCTACACCTTC; CDR3 protein: CASSDRGAHTNYGYTF
J gene: TRBJ2-2; D gene: .; V gene: TRBV18; clone size: .; CDR3 DNA: TGTGCCAGCTCACCACCTAGCAACACCGGGGAGCTGTTTTTT; CDR3 protein: CASSPPSNTGELFF
J gene: TRBJ1-3; D gene: .; V gene: TRBV15; clone size: .; CDR3 DNA: TGTGCCACCAGCTCCGGGATGGGTGGAAACACCATATATTTT; CDR3 protein: CATSSGMGGNTIYF
J gene: TRBJ1-2; D gene: .; V gene: TRBV19; clone size: .; CDR3 DNA: TGTGCCAGTAGTATCTCAGCGTTCGACTATGGCTACACCTTC; CDR3 protein: CASSISAFDYGYTF
J gene: TRBJ2-5; D gene: .; V gene: TRBV6-1; clone size: .; CDR3 DNA: TGTGCCAGCAGTGAAGCCCCACCGACTACCCAAGAGACCCAGTACTTC; CDR3 protein: CASSEAPPTTQETQYF
J gene: TRBJ1-2; D gene: .; V gene: TRBV14; clone size: few; CDR3 DNA: TGTGCCAGCAGCCAAGCGGAGGTCCACTATGGCTACACCTTC; CDR3 protein: CASSQAEVHYGYTF
J gene: TRBJ2-2; D gene: .; V gene: TRBV5-1; clone size: once; CDR3 DNA: TGCGCCAGCAGCGCTGGACAGACGAACACCGGGGAGCTGTTTTTT; CDR3 protein: CASSAGQTNTGELFF
J gene: TRBJ1-4; D gene: .; V gene: TRBV5-1; clone size: .; CDR3 DNA: TGCGCCAGCAGCTTGGGGGTGGCGGCGAGAGTCGAAAAACTGTTTTTT; CDR3 protein: CASSLGVAARVEKLFF
J gene: TRBJ2-3; D gene: .; V gene: TRBV7-3; clone size: .; CDR3 DNA: TGTGCCAGCAGCTCCGGAGGGCCGGGCACAGATACGCAGTATTTT; CDR3 protein: CASSSGGPGTDTQYF
J gene: TRBJ2-1; D gene: .; V gene: TRBV2; clone size: .; CDR3 DNA: TGTGCCAGCAGTGAACGGGGGGCTGAGCAGTTCTTC; CDR3 protein: CASSERGAEQFF
J gene: TRBJ1-2; D gene: TRBD1; V gene: TRBV10-3; clone size: .; CDR3 DNA: TGTGCCACCGAAGACAGGGGAGCTAACTATGGCTACACCTTC; CDR3 protein: CATEDRGANYGYTF
J gene: TRBJ2-1; D gene: TRBD2; V gene: TRBV18; clone size: .; CDR3 DNA: TGTGCCAGCTCACCGGGACTAGCGGGCAATGAGCAGTTCTTC; CDR3 protein: CASSPGLAGNEQFF